The 2 T cell receptor beta chains in this list originate from one sample, sequenced in a study of precursors of human CD4 cytotoxic T cells. The bulk UMI libraries came from four sorted CD4+ memory subsets, including IL-7R-high and IL-7R-negative TEMRA. Using its own MiXCR run on the reads, TCRdb lists one record per CDR3 protein. The table shows hundreds of distinct CDR3 sequences, with about 20% occurring only once. Sequences were obtained from memory CD4+ T cells from blood (PBMCs). The origin of the receptors is a human donor in good health.

This clonotype was seen only a few times. A much larger clone lies one base from this, so it may be a read error. The chain uses TRBV7-2 and TRBJ1-5; D is undetermined. V was pared by 2 bases and J by 7 bases, with 9 bases between. This CDR3 has 13 amino acids. Germline assignment: CDR1 SGHTA and CDR2 FQGNSA. The CDR3 DNA reads TGTGCCAGCAGCTTATACAGAGAGCAGCCCCAGCATTTT. It translates to CASSLYREQPQHF.

As concerns this clonotype: A read error may be the cause here, since a much bigger clone is one base away. This chain joins TRBV5-5 and TRBJ2-1, with TRBD2 identical over 9 bases. V dropped 4 bases and J dropped 6; count of bases not matched to a gene: 8. CDR1 SGHKS and CDR2 YYEKEE come from the germline V gene (reference sequence). The CDR3 has 15 residues. The CDR3 DNA reads as TGTGCCAGCAGCGTGGCGGGAGGGATCCGCAATGAGCAGTTCTTC. This sequence encodes CASSVAGGIRNEQFF.